A selection of T cell receptor beta chains follows, all from one sample in a study of identical twins. TCRdb re-analysed the 5' RACE reads in MiXCR, keeping a single row per CDR3 protein. The sample contains 310,000 or so distinct CDR3 sequences, 8% to 9% of which appear only once. The data were also submitted as part of a second study, on yellow fever vaccine responses in identical twins.

Input material: memory (CD45RO+) T cells sorted from blood. Receptor source: a woman aged 18-29 years in good health. Each CDR3 is given with its conserved first and last residue. A D gene is named only where the DNA matches it firmly. Expanded clones are given a class, and other clones once, few, many or no size at all.

j_call: TRBJ2-4
v_call: TRBV10-2
d_call: TRBD2
clone_size: .
cdr3_nt: TGCGCCACCTCGGGACTAGCGGGAGGGGAGTCAAACATTCAGTACTTC
cdr3_aa: CATSGLAGGESNIQYF

j_call: TRBJ2-1
v_call: TRBV10-3
d_call: .
clone_size: .
cdr3_nt: TGTGCCATCAGTGAGTCGGACCTTAATGAGCAGTTCTTC
cdr3_aa: CAISESDLNEQFF

j_call: TRBJ1-2
v_call: TRBV29-1
d_call: TRBD1
clone_size: .
cdr3_nt: TGCAGCGTTGCGGGGACAGGGGGCTCTAACTATGGCTACACCTTC
cdr3_aa: CSVAGTGGSNYGYTF

j_call: TRBJ1-5
v_call: TRBV11-2
d_call: .
clone_size: .
cdr3_nt: TGTGCCAGCAGCTCCCATGGCTTCGGGGCCCAGCATTTT
cdr3_aa: CASSSHGFGAQHF

j_call: TRBJ2-1
v_call: TRBV6-1
d_call: TRBD2
clone_size: many
cdr3_nt: TGTGCCAGTAAGCGGGACGGGTACAATGAGCAGTTCTTC
cdr3_aa: CASKRDGYNEQFF

j_call: TRBJ2-2
v_call: TRBV27
d_call: .
clone_size: few
cdr3_nt: TGTGCCAGCAGTTATCGAGGCCCGAACACCGGGGAGCTGTTTTTT
cdr3_aa: CASSYRGPNTGELFF

j_call: TRBJ2-7
v_call: TRBV20-1
d_call: TRBD2
clone_size: .
cdr3_nt: TGCAGTGCTGAGAATTCGGGACTAGTGTACGAGCAGTACTTC
cdr3_aa: CSAENSGLVYEQYF

j_call: TRBJ2-1
v_call: TRBV27
d_call: .
clone_size: many
cdr3_nt: TGTGCCAGCAGTTGGAGCCCCAAGAGCGGACCAGTCCACAATGAGCAGTTCTTC
cdr3_aa: CASSWSPKSGPVHNEQFF

j_call: TRBJ2-3
v_call: TRBV4-1
d_call: TRBD2
clone_size: many
cdr3_nt: TGCGCCAGCAGCCAAGGCGGGACTAGCGGAAGCACAGATACGCAGTATTTT
cdr3_aa: CASSQGGTSGSTDTQYF

j_call: TRBJ2-2
v_call: TRBV25-1
d_call: .
clone_size: many
cdr3_nt: TGTGCCAGCAGTTTCGGGACCAGTGACACCGGGGAGCTGTTTTTT
cdr3_aa: CASSFGTSDTGELFF

j_call: TRBJ2-3
v_call: TRBV12-3/TRBV12-4
d_call: .
clone_size: many
cdr3_nt: TGTGCCAGCAGTTTAGGCCTACAGGGCCAACTTACAGATACGCAGTATTTT
cdr3_aa: CASSLGLQGQLTDTQYF

j_call: TRBJ1-4
v_call: TRBV5-1
d_call: .
clone_size: few
cdr3_nt: TGCGCCAGCAGCCGGGGACCGGACGGAAAACTGTTTTTT
cdr3_aa: CASSRGPDGKLFF

j_call: TRBJ1-1
v_call: TRBV15
d_call: TRBD1
clone_size: many
cdr3_nt: TGTGCCACCAGCACTGGGGAGGACAGGTTGAACACTGAAGCTTTCTTT
cdr3_aa: CATSTGEDRLNTEAFF

j_call: TRBJ2-1
v_call: TRBV11-2
d_call: .
clone_size: .
cdr3_nt: TGTGCCAGCAGCTCGATATATGCCTTTGAGCAGTTCTTC
cdr3_aa: CASSSIYAFEQFF

j_call: TRBJ2-3
v_call: TRBV7-2
d_call: .
clone_size: many
cdr3_nt: TGTGCCAGCGCACCCGTGGGTACGCAGTATTTT
cdr3_aa: CASAPVGTQYF

j_call: TRBJ1-2
v_call: TRBV12-3/TRBV12-4
d_call: .
clone_size: few
cdr3_nt: TGTGCCAGCAGTGGCGGGGCAGTTACTTTCTATGGCTACACCTTC
cdr3_aa: CASSGGAVTFYGYTF

j_call: TRBJ2-3
v_call: TRBV19
d_call: .
clone_size: few
cdr3_nt: TGTTTACGTCGCCTCAGCAGGGGCGGGTGCACAGATACGCAGTATTTT
cdr3_aa: CLRRLSRGGCTDTQYF

j_call: TRBJ1-2
v_call: TRBV3-1
d_call: TRBD1
clone_size: many
cdr3_nt: TGTGCCAGCAGCCAAGAACGGACAGGGGGGTATGGCTACACCTTC
cdr3_aa: CASSQERTGGYGYTF

j_call: TRBJ2-7
v_call: TRBV7-8
d_call: TRBD2
clone_size: many
cdr3_nt: TGTGCCAGCAGCTTAGCAGGACTAGCGGCCTACGAGCAGTACTTC
cdr3_aa: CASSLAGLAAYEQYF

j_call: TRBJ2-4
v_call: TRBV12-3/TRBV12-4
d_call: .
clone_size: many
cdr3_nt: TGTGCCAGCAGTTTAGAGTGGGGCCACTCCAAAAACATTCAGTACTTC
cdr3_aa: CASSLEWGHSKNIQYF

j_call: TRBJ2-6
v_call: TRBV24-1
d_call: .
clone_size: .
cdr3_nt: TGTGCCACCAGTGAAACCGGGACATCGAGCTCTGGGGCCAACGTCCTGACTTTC
cdr3_aa: CATSETGTSSSGANVLTF

j_call: TRBJ1-1
v_call: TRBV14
d_call: .
clone_size: few
cdr3_nt: TGTGCCAGCAGCCACGGGGGTTTTACTGAAGCTTTCTTT
cdr3_aa: CASSHGGFTEAFF

j_call: TRBJ2-6
v_call: TRBV5-1
d_call: .
clone_size: many
cdr3_nt: TGCGCCAGCACGCCGATAGGGGGCTCTGGGGCCAACGTCCTGACTTTC
cdr3_aa: CASTPIGGSGANVLTF

j_call: TRBJ1-1
v_call: TRBV25-1
d_call: .
clone_size: few
cdr3_nt: TGTGCCAGCAGTGACGCAGACAGGGAAGCTTTCTTT
cdr3_aa: CASSDADREAFF

j_call: TRBJ2-1
v_call: TRBV5-5
d_call: .
clone_size: many
cdr3_nt: TGTGCCAGCATCCCCGGGTTAGGGAAGAATGAGCAGTTCTTC
cdr3_aa: CASIPGLGKNEQFF

j_call: TRBJ2-3
v_call: TRBV13
d_call: .
clone_size: .
cdr3_nt: TGTGCCAGCAGCTTACCTAGAGATACGCAGTATTTT
cdr3_aa: CASSLPRDTQYF

j_call: TRBJ2-3
v_call: TRBV15
d_call: .
clone_size: .
cdr3_nt: TGTGCCACCAGCAGAGGAGGGGGAGATACGCAGTATTTT
cdr3_aa: CATSRGGGDTQYF

j_call: TRBJ2-1
v_call: TRBV15
d_call: .
clone_size: many
cdr3_nt: TGTGCCACCAGCAGAGATCCGGGGTCTTCCTACAATGAGCAGTTCTTC
cdr3_aa: CATSRDPGSSYNEQFF

j_call: TRBJ2-1
v_call: TRBV7-9
d_call: TRBD2
clone_size: many
cdr3_nt: TGTGCCAGCATCCCTAGCGGGAGGCTTCACAATGAGCAGTTCTTC
cdr3_aa: CASIPSGRLHNEQFF

j_call: TRBJ2-5
v_call: TRBV10-3
d_call: .
clone_size: .
cdr3_nt: TGTGCCATCAGTAGGACAAGTCCTCTCGGGGAGACCCAGTACTTC
cdr3_aa: CAISRTSPLGETQYF

j_call: TRBJ2-1
v_call: TRBV20-1
d_call: TRBD1
clone_size: few
cdr3_nt: TGCAGTGCTAGAGCTCCCATAGGGACAGGGAGAAGCAATGAGCAGTTCTTC
cdr3_aa: CSARAPIGTGRSNEQFF